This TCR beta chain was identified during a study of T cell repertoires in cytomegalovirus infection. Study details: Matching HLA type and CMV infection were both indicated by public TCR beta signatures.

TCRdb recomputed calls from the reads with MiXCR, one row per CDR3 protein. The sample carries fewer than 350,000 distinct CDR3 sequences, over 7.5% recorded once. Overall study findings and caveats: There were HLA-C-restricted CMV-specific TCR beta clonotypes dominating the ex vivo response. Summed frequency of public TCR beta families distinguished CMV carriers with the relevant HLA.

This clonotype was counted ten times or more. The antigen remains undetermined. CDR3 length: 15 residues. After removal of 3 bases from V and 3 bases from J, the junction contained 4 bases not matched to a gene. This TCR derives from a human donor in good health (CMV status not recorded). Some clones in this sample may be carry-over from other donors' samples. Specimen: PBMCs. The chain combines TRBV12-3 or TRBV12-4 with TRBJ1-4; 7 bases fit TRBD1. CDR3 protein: CASSLSGTANEKLFF. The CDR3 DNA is TGTGCCAGCAGTTTGTCCGGGACAGCTAATGAAAAACTGTTTTTT.